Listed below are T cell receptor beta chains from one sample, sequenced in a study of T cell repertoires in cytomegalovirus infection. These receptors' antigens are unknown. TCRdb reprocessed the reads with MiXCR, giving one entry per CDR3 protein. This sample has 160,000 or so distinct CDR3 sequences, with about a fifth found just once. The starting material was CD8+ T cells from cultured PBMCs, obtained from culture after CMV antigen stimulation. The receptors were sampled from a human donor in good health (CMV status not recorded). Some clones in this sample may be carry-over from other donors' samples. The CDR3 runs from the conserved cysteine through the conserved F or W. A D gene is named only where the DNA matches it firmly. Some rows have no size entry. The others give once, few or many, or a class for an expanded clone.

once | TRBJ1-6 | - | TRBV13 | CASSLGAAADLHF | TGTGCCAGCAGCTTAGGGGCAGCAGCGGATCTCCACTTT
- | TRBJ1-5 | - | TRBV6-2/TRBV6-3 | CASSYLADSNQPQHF | TGTGCCAGCAGTTACTTGGCTGACTCCAATCAGCCCCAGCATTTT
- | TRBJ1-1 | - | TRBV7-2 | CASSLVGQTNTEAFF | TGTGCCAGCAGCTTAGTTGGACAGACGAACACTGAAGCTTTCTTT
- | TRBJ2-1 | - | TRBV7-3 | CASSHRGATPNNEQFF | TGTGCCAGCAGCCACCGGGGGGCCACTCCTAACAATGAGCAGTTCTTC
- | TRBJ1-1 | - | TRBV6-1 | CASSGSIREWDTEAFF | TGTGCCAGCAGTGGAAGCATCAGGGAGTGGGACACTGAAGCTTTCTTT
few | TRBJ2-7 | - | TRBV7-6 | CASSLSVRGVAEQYF | TGTGCCAGCAGCCTGTCTGTTAGAGGCGTAGCGGAGCAGTACTTC
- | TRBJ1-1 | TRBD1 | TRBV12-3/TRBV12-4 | CASSLLAGGREAFF | TGTGCCAGCAGTTTACTTGCAGGGGGGCGCGAAGCTTTCTTT
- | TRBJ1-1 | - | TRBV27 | CASSYTANTEAFF | TGTGCCAGCAGTTACACAGCGAACACTGAAGCTTTCTTT
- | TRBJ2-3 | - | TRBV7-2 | CASSPRGGARTDTQYF | TGTGCCAGCAGTCCCCGGGGCGGGGCTCGCACAGATACGCAGTATTTT
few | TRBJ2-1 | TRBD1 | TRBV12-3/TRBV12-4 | CASFQGAYNEQFF | TGTGCCAGTTTCCAGGGGGCCTACAATGAGCAGTTCTTC
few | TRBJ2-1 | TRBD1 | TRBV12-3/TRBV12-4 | CASSLVKRTGETFFQFF | TGTGCCAGCAGTTTAGTTAAGCGGACAGGCGAGACTTTTTTTCAGTTCTTC
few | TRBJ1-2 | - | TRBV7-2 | CASSSWGPTADGYTF | TGTGCCAGCAGCTCCTGGGGGCCGACTGCTGATGGCTACACCTTC
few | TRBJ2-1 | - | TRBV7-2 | CASSLETVMTPNEQFF | TGTGCCAGCAGCTTAGAGACTGTAATGACCCCCAATGAGCAGTTCTTC
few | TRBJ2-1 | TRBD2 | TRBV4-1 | CASSHSGVYEQFF | TGCGCCAGCAGCCATAGCGGGGTCTATGAGCAGTTCTTC
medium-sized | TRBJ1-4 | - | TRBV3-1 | CASSQASRGLGEKLFF | TGTGCCAGCAGCCAAGCTTCGCGGGGGTTGGGTGAAAAACTGTTTTTT
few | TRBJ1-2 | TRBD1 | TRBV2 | CARRGQLIGRYGYTF | TGTGCCAGGAGGGGACAGCTAATCGGTCGGTATGGCTACACCTTC
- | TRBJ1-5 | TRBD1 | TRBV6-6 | CASSYTGGYNQPQHF | TGTGCCAGCAGTTACACAGGGGGGTACAATCAGCCCCAGCATTTT
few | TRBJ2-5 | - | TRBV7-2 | CASSPIMGGGETQYF | TGTGCCAGCAGCCCTATTATGGGGGGCGGTGAGACCCAGTACTTC
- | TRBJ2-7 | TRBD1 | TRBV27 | CASSPENRGIYEQYF | TGTGCCAGCAGTCCTGAGAACAGGGGCATCTACGAGCAGTACTTC
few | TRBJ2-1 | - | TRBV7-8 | CASSPAGGRGNEQFF | TGTGCCAGCAGCCCCGCCGGGGGCCGAGGGAATGAGCAGTTCTTC
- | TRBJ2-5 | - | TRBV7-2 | CASSSETSTWETQYF | TGTGCCAGCAGCTCAGAGACCTCAACGTGGGAGACCCAGTACTTC
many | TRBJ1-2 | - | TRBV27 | CASSKQYRGGYTF | TGTGCCAGCAGTAAACAGTACAGAGGTGGCTACACCTTC
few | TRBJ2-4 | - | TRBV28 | CASSPVPGLAKNIQYF | TGTGCCAGCAGTCCAGTTCCGGGACTAGCCAAAAACATTCAGTACTTC
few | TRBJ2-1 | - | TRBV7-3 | CASSSHDNEQFF | TGTGCCAGCAGCTCTCACGACAATGAGCAGTTCTTC
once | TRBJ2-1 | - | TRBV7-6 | CASSPGRGNQQFF | TGTGCCAGCAGCCCCGGTCGGGGGAACCAGCAGTTCTTC
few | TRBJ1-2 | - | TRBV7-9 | CASSLAGQLNYGYTF | TGTGCCAGCAGCTTAGCCGGACAGTTAAACTATGGCTACACCTTC
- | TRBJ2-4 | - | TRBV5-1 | CASSLESVSGIQYF | TGCGCCAGCAGCTTGGAATCCGTTTCGGGGATTCAGTACTTC
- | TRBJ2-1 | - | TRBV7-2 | CASIRSAGRVIF | TGTGCCAGCATCCGTTCGGCGGGCAGGGTGATCTTC
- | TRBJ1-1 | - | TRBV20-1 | CSASSGAEAFF | TGCAGTGCCTCCTCGGGGGCTGAAGCTTTCTTT
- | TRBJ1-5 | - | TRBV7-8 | CASSPLTVGQLLNQPQHF | TGTGCCAGCAGCCCACTTACAGTCGGACAGCTACTCAATCAGCCCCAGCATTTT
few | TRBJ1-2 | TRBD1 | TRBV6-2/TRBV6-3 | CASSSRGTGRDHGYTF | TGTGCCAGCAGTTCCCGCGGGACAGGGAGGGACCATGGCTACACCTTC
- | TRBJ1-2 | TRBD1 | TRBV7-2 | CASSFRLEQGNYGYTF | TGTGCCAGCAGCTTCAGACTGGAACAGGGGAACTATGGCTACACCTTC
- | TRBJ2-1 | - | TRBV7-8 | CASSSRRRGLDEQFF | TGTGCCAGCAGCTCCAGGCGCCGGGGGCTCGATGAGCAGTTCTTC
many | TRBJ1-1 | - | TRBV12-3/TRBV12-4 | CASSLEGTEAFF | TGTGCCAGCAGTTTGGAGGGGACCGAAGCTTTCTTT
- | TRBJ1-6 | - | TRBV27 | CASSLMDSPLHF | TGTGCCAGCAGTTTAATGGATTCACCCCTCCACTTT
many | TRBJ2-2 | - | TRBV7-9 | CASSLDRFSNTGELFF | TGTGCCAGCAGCTTAGATAGGTTCTCGAACACCGGGGAGCTGTTTTTT
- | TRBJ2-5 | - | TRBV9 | CASSNLGETQYF | TGTGCCAGCAGTAATTTAGGAGAGACCCAGTACTTC
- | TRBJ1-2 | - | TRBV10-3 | CAISESPGHYGYTF | TGTGCCATCAGTGAGTCCCCGGGGCACTATGGCTACACCTTC
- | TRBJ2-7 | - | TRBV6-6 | CASSYRVLGTRAYEQYF | TGTGCCAGCAGTTATAGAGTTTTAGGGACGAGAGCCTACGAGCAGTACTTC
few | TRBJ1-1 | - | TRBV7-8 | CASSSPRGGHTEAFF | TGTGCCAGCAGCTCCCCACGTGGGGGTCACACTGAAGCTTTCTTT
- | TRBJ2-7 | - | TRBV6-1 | CASSAGRQFYEQYF | TGTGCCAGCAGTGCCGGTAGGCAGTTTTACGAGCAGTACTTC